This T cell receptor beta chain derives from a study of T cell responses to AZD1222 COVID-19 vaccine. Study conclusions and caveats: Among the donors, most were white British and more were female, and clonal diversity was possibly underestimated.

The CDR3 has 15 amino acids. The V and J ends lost 5 bases and 0 bases, in that order; junction bases with no gene match: 3. Germline V CDR1 and CDR2: SNHLY, FYNNEI. Libraries were prepared by immunoSEQ multiplex PCR; TCRdb keeps only in-frame clonotypes and omits some of them. The sample contains 150,000 to 200,000 clones, 87% of which appear only once. Worth noting for this clone: The antigen remains undetermined.

This TCR derives from an adult in good health. This chain links TRBV2 with TRBJ2-2; TRBD1 matches at 7 bases. The material was peripheral blood, obtained on day 0 of MenACWY control vaccination. CDR3 loop: CASSTGTANTGELFF. The CDR3, as DNA: TGTGCCAGCAGTACCGGGACAGCGAACACCGGGGAGCTGTTTTTT.